Listed here are 17 T cell receptor beta chains from one sample, sequenced in a study of T cell repertoires in cytomegalovirus infection. TCRdb analysed the reads with MiXCR anew, one entry per CDR3 protein. Here the sample spans some 310,000 distinct CDR3 sequences, more than 20% being singletons. Their antigens remain unidentified. The input for sequencing was cultured PBMCs, taken from culture after CMV antigen stimulation. The source of these receptors is a human donor in good health (CMV status not recorded). Some clones in this sample may be carry-over from other donors' samples.

This chain uses TRBV10-3 with TRBJ1-3, with D perhaps TRBD1 (5 bases). In germline, CDR1 is ENHRY, CDR2 SYGVKD. The CDR3 extends over 17 amino acids. V was clipped by 6 bases and J by 0 bases, with 18 bases between them. The chain's CDR3 is CAIRVPQESYSGNTIYF. Written as DNA, the CDR3 is TGTGCCATCAGGGTTCCACAGGAATCATACTCTGGAAACACCATATATTTT.

This clonotype was recorded a few times. The chain's CDR3 is CASSYPINGTGESQYF. The CDR3 coding sequence is TGTGCCAGCAGTTATCCCATCAACGGGACAGGGGAATCGCAGTATTTT. The chain joins TRBV6-2 or TRBV6-3 to TRBJ2-3; 10 nucleotides align to TRBD1. This CDR3 contains 16 residues. Germline V gene data show CDR1 as MNHEY and CDR2 as SVGEGT. V lost 3 bases, J lost 10 bases, and 13 bases stayed unmatched.

The chain has TRBV9 and TRBJ2-5, with D tentatively TRBD2 (6 bases). V lost 4 bases to trimming and J lost 1 base, with 20 bases between them. Germline CDR1 and CDR2: SGDLS and YYNGEE. The length of the CDR3 is 17 residues. In DNA, the CDR3 is TGTGCCAGCAGCTCGCGGGTACAAGCCGGGGGCCAAGAGACCCAGTACTTC. Encoded protein: CASSSRVQAGGQETQYF.

This chain connects TRBV28 to TRBJ2-7; TRBD1 agrees at 7 bases. V was clipped by 3 bases and J by 5 bases; unmatched bases: 10. CDR1 and CDR2 from the germline V gene are MDHEN and SYDVKM. The CDR3 runs 15 residues. The CDR3 DNA follows: TGTGCCAGCAGTTTCCTAAACAGGGGATATCACGAGCAGTACTTC. This encodes CASSFLNRGYHEQYF.

In this sample, this clonotype turned up many times. This chain uses TRBV7-8 with TRBJ2-7; D unclear. Trimming removed 5 bases from V and 7 bases from J, with 18 bases in between. CDR1 is SGHVS, CDR2 FQNEAQ, per germline. The CDR3 loop spans 14 amino acids. Here the CDR3 DNA reads TGTGCCAGCAGCCTATCACCCCATAAGAGGGAGCAGTACTTC. Translating gives CASSLSPHKREQYF.

The V call is TRBV14, the J call TRBJ1-1; a weak D match, TRBD1 (5 bases). The CDR3 consists of 15 residues. Germline V lookup: CDR1 SGHDN, CDR2 FVKESK. V lost 0 bases to trimming and J lost 1 base, with 9 bases between them. The CDR3 is CASSQDVTANTEAFF. The CDR3 nucleotides read TGTGCCAGCAGCCAAGATGTGACAGCGAACACTGAAGCTTTCTTT.

This clonotype has ten or more counts. The rearrangement joins TRBV7-2 to TRBJ1-5; D may be TRBD1 (6 bases). The CDR3 spans 14 residues. Trimming pared 5 bases from V and 4 bases from J, leaving 12 bases between. The germline gives CDR1 SGHTA, CDR2 FQGNSA. The CDR3 coding sequence is TGTGCCAGCAGCCTATACAGGGATAATCAGCCCCAGCATTTT. It is translated as CASSLYRDNQPQHF.

The table lists this clonotype with a few counts. This sequence joins TRBV12-3 or TRBV12-4 and TRBJ1-5, with 7 bases fitting TRBD1. V dropped 6 bases and J dropped 0; count of bases not matched to a gene: 2. The CDR3 consists of 14 residues. The CDR3 loop is CASRGQVSNQPQHF. The CDR3 DNA sequence: TGTGCCAGCAGAGGACAGGTTAGCAATCAGCCCCAGCATTTT.

The rearrangement joins TRBV2 to TRBJ2-7, with D perhaps matching TRBD2 (6 bases). Trimming took 4 bases from V and 0 from J, leaving 16 bases between them. The CDR3 has 16 amino acids. Per the germline V gene, CDR1 is SNHLY and CDR2 is FYNNEI. This CDR3 is CASSVERGAGSYEQYF. CDR3 nucleotides: TGTGCCAGCAGTGTCGAACGCGGGGCGGGCTCCTACGAGCAGTACTTC. Based on the CDR3 plus reference TRBV2 and TRBJ2-7, the full variable domain is EPEVTQTPSHQVTQMGQEVILRCVPISNHLYFYWYRQILGQKVEFLVSFYNNEISEKSEIFDDQFSVERPDGSNFTLKIRSTKLEDSAMYFCASSVERGAGSYEQYFGPGTRLTVT.

The sample holds a few counts of this clonotype. The chain joins TRBV2 to TRBJ2-7; the D is unclear. V gave up 5 bases and J gave up 7 bases, with 12 bases separating them. The germline V gene encodes CDR1 SNHLY and CDR2 FYNNEI. This CDR3 is built from 12 residues. The CDR3 region is CASSSGVREQYV. Here the CDR3 DNA reads TGTGCCAGCAGTTCGGGTGTGCGGGAGCAGTACGTC.

This clonotype was detected only a few times. The chain combines TRBV7-2 with TRBJ2-7; 9 bases match TRBD2. The V gene end was trimmed by 1 base and the J gene end by 2 bases; junction bases not matched to a gene: 3. The CDR3 spans 15 residues. Germline V gene lookup returns CDR1 SGHTA and CDR2 FQGNSA. Written as DNA, the CDR3 is TGTGCCAGCAGCTTAGTTTCTAGCGGGACCTACGAGCAGTACTTC. Amino acid sequence: CASSLVSSGTYEQYF. The full variable domain, with the rest looked up from reference TRBV7-2 and TRBJ2-7, is GAGVSQSPSNKVTEKGKDVELRCDPISGHTALYWYRQSLGQGLEFLIYFQGNSAPDKSGLPSDRFSAERTGGSVSTLTIQRTQQEDSAVYLCASSLVSSGTYEQYFGPGTRLTVT.

At least ten counts were recorded for this clonotype. The chain employs TRBV7-2 and TRBJ2-2, with no clear D. This CDR3 is built from 11 residues. Germline V CDR1 and CDR2: SGHTA, FQGNSA. Trimming shortened V by 2 bases and J by 5 bases, and 0 bases separated the two germline ends. CDR3 residues: CASSLTGELFF. The CDR3 DNA reads as TGTGCCAGCAGCTTAACCGGGGAGCTGTTTTTT. The full variable domain, completed using reference TRBV7-2 and TRBJ2-2, is GAGVSQSPSNKVTEKGKDVELRCDPISGHTALYWYRQSLGQGLEFLIYFQGNSAPDKSGLPSDRFSAERTGGSVSTLTIQRTQQEDSAVYLCASSLTGELFFGEGSRLTVL.

The chain joins TRBV7-3 to TRBJ2-7; 10 nucleotides match TRBD2. Trimming at V came to 5 bases and at J to 7 bases, leaving 8 bases not matched to a gene. The germline gives CDR1 SGHTA, CDR2 FQGTGA. The CDR3 has 14 residues. The CDR3: CASSLTGLAREQYF. The CDR3 region has the DNA TGTGCCAGCAGCCTCACGGGACTAGCGAGGGAGCAGTACTTC.

As regards this clonotype: The junction departs from germline at one end; a sequencing error may be responsible. The chain couples TRBV4-1 to TRBJ2-2; tentatively, D is TRBD2 (5 bases). CDR3 length: 15 amino acids. Germline V gives CDR1 MGHRA, CDR2 YSYEKL. CDR3 region: CASSPRGGNTGELFF. In nucleotides, the CDR3 is TGTGCCAGCAGCCCCCGAGGAGGGAACACCGGGGAGCTGTTTTTT.

This sequence joins TRBV9 and TRBJ1-2; tentative D call: TRBD1 (5 bases). Per the germline V gene, CDR1 is SGDLS and CDR2 is YYNGEE. This CDR3 has 15 amino acids. V gave up 5 bases and J gave up 2 bases, with 16 bases separating them. The CDR3 DNA reads TGTGCCAGCAGTGACGCCTTGACAGACAACTATGGCTACACCTTC. This sequence encodes CASSDALTDNYGYTF.

This clonotype turned up a few times. The chain uses TRBV6-5 and TRBJ2-7; 10 nucleotides match TRBD2. Germline assignment: CDR1 MNHEY and CDR2 SVGAGI. The CDR3 covers 15 residues. The V gene end was trimmed by 5 bases and the J gene end by 2 bases; junction bases not matched to a gene: 6. DNA for the CDR3: TGTGCCAGCAGTCCCAGCGGGAGGGCGACCTACGAGCAGTACGTC. Encoded protein: CASSPSGRATYEQYV.

The chain joins TRBV18 to TRBJ2-5; D is unresolved. Trimming removed 5 bases from V and 5 bases from J, with 12 bases in between. Per the germline V gene, CDR1 is KGHSH and CDR2 is LQKENI. This CDR3 has 13 amino acids. This CDR3 reads CASSFRAEETQYF. CDR3 bases: TGTGCCAGCTCATTCCGGGCTGAGGAGACCCAGTACTTC. Combining the CDR3 with reference TRBV18 and TRBJ2-5 gives the whole variable domain NAGVMQNPRHLVRRRGQEARLRCSPMKGHSHVYWYRQLPEEGLKFMVYLQKENIIDESGMPKERFSAEFPKEGPSILRIQQVVRGDSAAYFCASSFRAEETQYFGPGTRLLVL.